A single TCR beta chain is shown here with its context. This sample was included in a study of a mutant IDH1 vaccine in newly diagnosed glioma. Time point indicated: baseline, week 1 (first vaccination visit). Treatment noted: pre-vaccination baseline after standard-of-care therapy. Germline CDR1 and CDR2: LNHNV and YYDKDF (reference sequence). The V segment lost 5 bases and the J segment 4 bases; nucleotides outside the gene matches: 8. CDR3 length: 15 residues. The protocol was immunoSEQ multiplex PCR, while the TCRdb copy is restricted to in-frame clones and leaves out a portion. The sample has tens of thousands of clones, about 83% seen once; the top ten hold about 4.5%.

This receptor was obtained from a woman aged 18-35 years with glioma. Some clones in this sample may be carry-over from other donors' samples. Sample: peripheral blood mononuclear cells (PBMCs), taken from a glioma patient treated with radiotherapy, temozolomide or both. The chain links TRBV15 to TRBJ1-3; 7 bases match TRBD1. The DNA of the CDR3 is TGTGCCACCAGCCTCGCCAGGGGGTCAGGAAACACCATATATTTT. This encodes CATSLARGSGNTIYF.